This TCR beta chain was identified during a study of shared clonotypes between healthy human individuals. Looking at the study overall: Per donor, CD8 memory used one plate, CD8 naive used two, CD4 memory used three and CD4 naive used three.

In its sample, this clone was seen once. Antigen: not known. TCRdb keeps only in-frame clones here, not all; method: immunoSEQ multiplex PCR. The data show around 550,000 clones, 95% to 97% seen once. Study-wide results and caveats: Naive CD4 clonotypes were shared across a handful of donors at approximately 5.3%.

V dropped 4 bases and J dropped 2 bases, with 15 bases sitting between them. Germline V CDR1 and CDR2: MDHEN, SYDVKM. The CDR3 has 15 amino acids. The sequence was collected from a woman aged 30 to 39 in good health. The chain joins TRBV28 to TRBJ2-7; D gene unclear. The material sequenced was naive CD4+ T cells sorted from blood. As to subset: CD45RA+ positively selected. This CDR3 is CASSYPADGAYEQYF. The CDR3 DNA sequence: TGTGCCAGCAGTTACCCTGCGGATGGGGCCTACGAGCAGTACTTC.